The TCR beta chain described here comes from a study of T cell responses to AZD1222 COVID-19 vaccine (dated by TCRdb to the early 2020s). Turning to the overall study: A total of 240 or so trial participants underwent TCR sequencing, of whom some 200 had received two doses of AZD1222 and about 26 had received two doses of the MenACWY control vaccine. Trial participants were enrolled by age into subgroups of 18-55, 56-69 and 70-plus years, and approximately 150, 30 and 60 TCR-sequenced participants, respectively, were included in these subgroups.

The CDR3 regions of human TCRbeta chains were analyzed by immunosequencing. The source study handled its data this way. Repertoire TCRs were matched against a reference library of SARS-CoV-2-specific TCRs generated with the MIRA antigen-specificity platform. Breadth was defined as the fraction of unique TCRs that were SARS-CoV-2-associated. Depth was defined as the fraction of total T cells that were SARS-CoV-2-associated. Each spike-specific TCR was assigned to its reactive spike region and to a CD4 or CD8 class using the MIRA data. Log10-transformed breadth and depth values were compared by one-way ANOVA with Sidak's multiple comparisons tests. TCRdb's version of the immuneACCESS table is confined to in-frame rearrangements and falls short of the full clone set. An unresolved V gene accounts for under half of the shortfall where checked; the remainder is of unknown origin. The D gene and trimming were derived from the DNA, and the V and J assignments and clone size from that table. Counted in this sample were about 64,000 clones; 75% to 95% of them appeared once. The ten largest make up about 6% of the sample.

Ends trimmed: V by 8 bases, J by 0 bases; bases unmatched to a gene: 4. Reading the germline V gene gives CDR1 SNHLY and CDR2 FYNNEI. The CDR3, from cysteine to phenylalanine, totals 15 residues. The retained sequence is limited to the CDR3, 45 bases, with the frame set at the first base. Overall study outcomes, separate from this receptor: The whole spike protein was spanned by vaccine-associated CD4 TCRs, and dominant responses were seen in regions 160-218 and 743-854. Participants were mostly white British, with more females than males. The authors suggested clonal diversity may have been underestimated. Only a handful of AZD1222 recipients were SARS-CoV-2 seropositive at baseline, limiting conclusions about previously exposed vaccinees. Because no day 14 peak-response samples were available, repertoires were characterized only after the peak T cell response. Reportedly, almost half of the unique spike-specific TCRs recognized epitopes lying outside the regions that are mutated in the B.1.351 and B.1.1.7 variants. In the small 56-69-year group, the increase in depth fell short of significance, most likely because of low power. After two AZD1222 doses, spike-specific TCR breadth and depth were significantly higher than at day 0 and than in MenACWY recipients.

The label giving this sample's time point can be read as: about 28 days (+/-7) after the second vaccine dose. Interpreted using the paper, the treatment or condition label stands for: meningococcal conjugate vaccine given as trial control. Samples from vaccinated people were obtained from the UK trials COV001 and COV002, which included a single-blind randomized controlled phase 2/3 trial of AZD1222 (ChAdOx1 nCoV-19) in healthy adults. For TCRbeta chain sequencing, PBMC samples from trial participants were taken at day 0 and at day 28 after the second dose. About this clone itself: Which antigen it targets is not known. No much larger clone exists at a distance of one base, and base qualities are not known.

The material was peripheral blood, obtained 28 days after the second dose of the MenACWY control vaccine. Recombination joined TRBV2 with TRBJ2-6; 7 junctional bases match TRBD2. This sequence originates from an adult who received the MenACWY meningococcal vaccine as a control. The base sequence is TGTGCCAGCTTGTGGGGGGGCTCTGGGGCCAACGTCCTGACTTTC. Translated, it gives CASLWGGSGANVLTF.